The 15 T cell receptor beta chains reported below all come from one sample, sequenced in a study of Graves' ophthalmopathy and Graves' hyperthyroidism. Scientists amplified the TCR beta CDR3 regions from RNA transcripts. Second-round multiplex PCR came after a first-round RT-PCR that employed HTBI primers. Each CDR3 protein is one row after TCRdb ran MiXCR on the multiplex PCR reads. The profile shows around 660,000 distinct CDR3 sequences, 35% to 50% of them singletons. The sequenced sample was peripheral blood. These receptors were taken from an adult man with Graves' ophthalmopathy.

This clonotype was seen ten or more times. The rearrangement uses TRBV24-1 and TRBJ1-2; 12 bases align to TRBD1. The CDR3 covers 17 residues. With 4 bases clipped from V and 6 bases from J, the junction kept 11 bases outside the gene matches. Germline CDR1 KGHDR, CDR2 SFDVKD. The CDR3, as DNA: TGTGCCACCAGTGAGGGACAGGGGGCCCAACCTTTAGATGGCTACACCTTC. It translates to CATSEGQGAQPLDGYTF.

The chain employs TRBV7-9 and TRBJ1-2; D is unresolved. Germline V lookup: CDR1 SEHNR, CDR2 FQNEAQ (reference sequence). The germline V and J ends were trimmed by 1 base and 3 bases, with 6 bases remaining between them. This CDR3 comprises 13 residues. The DNA of the CDR3 is TGTGCCAGCAGCTTAGTGGTCGACTATGGCTACACCTTC. Translated: CASSLVVDYGYTF.

This clonotype was picked up many times. The CDR3 DNA reads as TGCAGTGCTAGGCAGGGTGGGGGTGCCCAGTACTTC. Translating gives CSARQGGGAQYF. This chain joins TRBV20-1 and TRBJ2-5; D tentatively reads TRBD1 or TRBD2 (5 bases each). Germline loops: CDR1 DFQATT, CDR2 SNEGSKA (reference sequence). The CDR3 has 12 amino acids. The V end was cut by 3 bases, the J end by 9 bases, with 14 bases between.

This clonotype was counted at least ten times. The rearrangement links TRBV29-1 to TRBJ1-1; D gene ambiguous. V lost 1 base and J lost 0, with 3 bases in between. CDR1 SQVTM and CDR2 ANQGSEA come from the germline V gene. This CDR3 has 12 amino acids. CDR3 sequence (DNA): TGCAGCGTTGAAGGGCTGAACACTGAAGCTTTCTTT. Translation: CSVEGLNTEAFF.

The chain is built from TRBV11-1 and TRBJ2-7; 7 nucleotides agree with TRBD1. After removal of 2 bases from V and 4 bases from J, the junction contained 11 bases not matched to a gene. The V gene's germline CDR1 is SGHAT and CDR2 FQDESV (reference sequence). There are 16 residues in the CDR3. The CDR3, as DNA: TGTGCCAGCAGCTTACCTCCAAGACAGGGCCTATACGAGCAGTACTTC. It yields the protein CASSLPPRQGLYEQYF.

The chain joins TRBV9 to TRBJ1-2; 7 bases align to TRBD1. The germline gives CDR1 SGDLS, CDR2 YYNGEE. There are 14 residues in the CDR3. J gave up 6 bases and V 3 bases, and 8 bases lay outside the gene matches. DNA for the CDR3: TGTGCCAGCAGCGGGGGGAGGGGGCGGAATGGCTACACCTTC. As protein: CASSGGRGRNGYTF.

This clonotype was counted between two and nine times. The chain carries TRBV5-1 and TRBJ2-2; TRBD1 aligns across 9 bases. The CDR3 totals 18 residues. Per the germline V gene, CDR1 is SGHRS and CDR2 is YFSETQ. V lost 2 bases and J lost 4; bases outside the gene matches: 12. The CDR3 loop is CASSFGTGRGSSTGELFF. The CDR3, as DNA: TGCGCCAGCAGCTTCGGGACAGGGAGGGGCTCTTCCACCGGGGAGCTGTTTTTT.

In the case of this clonotype: A clone one base away is much larger, so this may be a read error. The V gene is TRBV2, the J gene TRBJ2-3; 10 bases map to TRBD1. V was clipped by 6 bases and J by 1 base; unmatched bases: 1. CDR1 is SNHLY and CDR2 is FYNNEI in the germline V gene. The CDR3 length is 14 residues. CDR3: CASRTGGGTDTQYF. Written as DNA, the CDR3 is TGTGCCAGCAGGACAGGGGGCGGCACAGATACGCAGTATTTT.

This clonotype has ten or more counts. This rearrangement joins TRBV24-1 to TRBJ1-2; D might be TRBD1 (6 bases). Germline CDR1 is KGHDR and CDR2 is SFDVKD. This CDR3 has 13 amino acids. With 7 bases removed from V and 7 bases from J, the gap between germline ends came to 15 bases. CDR3 region: CATRDIGQRGYTF. The DNA for the CDR3 is TGTGCCACCAGGGACATAGGACAGCGTGGCTACACCTTC.

The gene calls are TRBV19 and TRBJ1-5, with unresolved D. The CDR3 contains 17 residues. Germline V CDR1 and CDR2: LNHDA, SQIVND (reference sequence). V was clipped by 2 bases and J by 6 bases, with 20 bases between them. The chain's CDR3 is CASSILFKSRATQPQHF. CDR3 nucleotides: TGTGCCAGTAGTATACTGTTCAAGTCCCGAGCTACTCAGCCCCAGCATTTT.

The chain carries TRBV20-1 and TRBJ2-7; TRBD2 is a possible D gene (6 bases). The CDR3 runs 14 residues. V was trimmed by 0 bases and J by 6 bases, leaving 15 bases between them. Germline V CDR1 and CDR2: DFQATT, SNEGSKA (reference sequence). The DNA of the CDR3 is TGCAGTGCTAGAGATCTGTACGGGGGAGTCGAGCAGTACTTC. Protein product: CSARDLYGGVEQYF.

The J gene is TRBJ1-4, the V gene TRBV7-9; no reliable D call. The CDR3 is made up of 16 amino acids. Per the germline V gene, CDR1 is SEHNR and CDR2 is FQNEAQ (reference sequence). V was cut by 2 bases and J by 0 bases, with 10 bases left in between. The CDR3 DNA follows: TGTGCCAGCAGCTTATCAGTGAGCACAACTAATGAAAAACTGTTTTTT. Residues: CASSLSVSTTNEKLFF.

This clonotype came up many times. This chain uses TRBV7-9 with TRBJ2-6; 9 bases align to TRBD1. The germline CDR1 and CDR2 sequences are SEHNR and FQNEAQ (reference sequence). The CDR3 runs 18 residues. J lost 0 bases, V lost 5 bases, and 8 bases had no gene match. The CDR3 DNA reads TGTGCCAGCAGCGAGAGGACAGGGGACAACTCTGGGGCCAACGTCCTGACTTTC. Its protein product is CASSERTGDNSGANVLTF. The entire variable domain, with the rest obtained from reference TRBV7-9 and TRBJ2-6, is as follows: DTGVSQNPRHKITKRGQNVTFRCDPISEHNRLYWYRQTLGQGPEFLTYFQNEAQLEKSRLLSDRFSAERPKGSFSTLEIQRTEQGDSAMYLCASSERTGDNSGANVLTFGAGSRLTVL.

The chain has TRBV7-9 and TRBJ2-5, with 11 bases lining up with TRBD1. V shed 1 base, J shed 4 bases, and the junction held 5 bases outside the gene matches. Per the germline V gene, CDR1 is SEHNR and CDR2 is FQNEAQ (reference sequence). CDR3 length equals 16 residues. CDR3 nucleotide sequence: TGTGCCAGCAGCTTAGGTGCGGGACAGGGGGTAGAGACCCAGTACTTC. As protein: CASSLGAGQGVETQYF.

CDR3 nucleotide sequence: TGTGCCAGCAGCTTAGCCGGGACGAAGAACACCGGGGAGCTGTTTTTT. Translating gives CASSLAGTKNTGELFF. The chain couples TRBV7-2 to TRBJ2-2; either TRBD1 or TRBD2 may supply D (5 bases each). The V gene lost 0 bases and the J gene lost 1 base, with 9 bases spanning the gap. The length of the CDR3 is 16 residues. CDR1 is SGHTA and CDR2 is FQGNSA in the germline V gene. Based on the CDR3 plus reference TRBV7-2 and TRBJ2-2, the full variable domain is GAGVSQSPSNKVTEKGKDVELRCDPISGHTALYWYRQSLGQGLEFLIYFQGNSAPDKSGLPSDRFSAERTGGSVSTLTIQRTQQEDSAVYLCASSLAGTKNTGELFFGEGSRLTVL.